The 15 T cell receptor beta chains given below trace back to one sample, sequenced in a study of memory CD4+ T cells and cytomegalovirus serostatus. The sort gate was single viable CD3+CD4+CD8-CD45RO+ cells for memory CD4+ T cells. Repertoires were generated with immunoSEQ multiplex PCR, while TCRdb's copy carries only in-frame clones and drops some. The table lists roughly 56,000 clones, about four fifths of them singletons. Sample: memory CD4+ T cells from blood. The receptors originated from an adult in good health and CMV-seronegative.

V gene TRBV28 combines with J gene TRBJ2-2; 9 bases align to TRBD2. This CDR3 has 13 residues. Germline V gives CDR1 MDHEN, CDR2 SYDVKM. The CDR3, as DNA: TGTGGGAGCCTAGCGGGGATCACCGGGGAGCTGTTTTTT. Protein product: CGSLAGITGELFF.

This rearrangement joins TRBV6-6 to TRBJ2-3, with TRBD1 identical over 10 bases. This CDR3 has 16 amino acids. The V and J ends lost 6 bases and 5 bases, in that order; junction bases with no gene match: 11. In germline, CDR1 is MNHNY, CDR2 SVGAGI (reference sequence). The CDR3 coding sequence is TGTGCCAGCAGCCCACCGAGACAGGGGGCGAGAGATACGCAGTATTTT. This encodes CASSPPRQGARDTQYF.

V usage is TRBV28 and J usage is TRBJ1-1; weak D call: TRBD1 (6 bases). The CDR3 contains 16 residues. The ends were cut back, 7 bases at V and 1 base at J, with 19 bases in the middle. CDR1 and CDR2 from the germline V gene are MDHEN and SYDVKM. The CDR3 bases are TGTGCCAGCAAGGGGGGCGGGGGCAGACGGAACACTGAAGCTTTCTTT. It encodes CASKGGGGRRNTEAFF.

The chain links TRBV4-1 to TRBJ2-5; maybe TRBD2 (6 bases). The V gene lost 6 bases and the J gene lost 5 bases, with 10 bases spanning the gap. The CDR3 length is 12 residues. Looked up from germline, CDR1 is MGHRA and CDR2 is YSYEKL. Here the CDR3 DNA reads TGCGCCAGCAGGCGGGGCTCGGAGACCCAGTACTTC. It specifies CASRRGSETQYF.

The chain recombines TRBV30 with TRBJ1-1; D unclear. Germline CDR1 and CDR2: GTSNPN and SVGIG (reference sequence). This CDR3 has 13 amino acids. Trimming took off 3 bases at V and 5 bases at J, with 13 bases between the two ends. The CDR3 is CAWSPGRQTEAFF. The CDR3 DNA reads TGTGCCTGGAGCCCGGGCCGTCAAACTGAAGCTTTCTTT.

This clone occurred once. V usage is TRBV28 and J usage is TRBJ1-1; a weak D match, TRBD1 (6 bases). The CDR3 length is 17 residues. Germline V gene lookup returns CDR1 MDHEN and CDR2 SYDVKM. Trimming took 7 bases from V and 1 from J, leaving 22 bases between them. CDR3 residues: CASTPSLGGTRNTEAFF. The CDR3 region has the DNA TGTGCCAGCACCCCTAGTCTTGGTGGGACAAGGAACACTGAAGCTTTCTTT.

The J gene is TRBJ2-7, the V gene TRBV7-9; TRBD1 agrees at 8 bases. Germline V gives CDR1 SEHNR, CDR2 FQNEAQ (reference sequence). V dropped 7 bases and J dropped 5; count of bases not matched to a gene: 1. This CDR3 spans 11 amino acids. The CDR3 here is CASTGGNEQYF. CDR3 coding DNA: TGTGCCAGCACAGGGGGCAACGAGCAGTACTTC.

The V gene is TRBV6-4, the J gene TRBJ1-1; unclear D gene. In germline, CDR1 is MRHNA, CDR2 SNTAGT. The CDR3 is made up of 13 amino acids. V shed 3 bases and J shed 1 base, with 6 bases lying between them. CDR3 amino acids: CASSETWNTEAFF. The CDR3 DNA sequence: TGTGCCAGCAGTGAGACATGGAACACTGAAGCTTTCTTT.

This chain uses TRBV19 with TRBJ1-5; D unclear. Germline V gives CDR1 LNHDA, CDR2 SQIVND (reference sequence). This CDR3 is built from 12 residues. Trimming took 5 bases from V and 7 from J, leaving 9 bases between them. The chain's CDR3 is CASSPIEQPQHF. CDR3 nucleotide sequence: TGTGCCAGTAGTCCCATCGAGCAGCCCCAGCATTTT. The full variable domain, with the rest looked up from reference TRBV19 and TRBJ1-5, is DGGITQSPKYLFRKEGQNVTLSCEQNLNHDAMYWYRQDPGQGLRLIYYSQIVNDFQKGDIAEGYSVSREKKESFPLTVTSAQKNPTAFYLCASSPIEQPQHFGDGTRLSIL.

This clone was recorded only once. The CDR3 DNA reads as TGTGCCAGCAGCCCGGGACTAGCGGGGGTCACCGGGGAGCTGTTTTTT. Residues: CASSPGLAGVTGELFF. This chain connects TRBV7-3 to TRBJ2-2, with 14 bases aligning to TRBD2. Germline V gene data show CDR1 as SGHTA and CDR2 as FQGTGA. The CDR3 contains 16 residues. V shed 5 bases, J shed 4 bases, and the junction held 3 bases outside the gene matches.

This clone was recorded a few times. The chain links TRBV10-2 to TRBJ2-7; TRBD1 agrees at 10 bases. The CDR3 covers 15 residues. V trimming: 7 bases; J trimming: 6 bases; junction bases outside the gene matches: 12. In germline, CDR1 is WSHSY, CDR2 SAAADI. The CDR3 coding sequence is TGCGCCAGCAATACTATGGGACAGGGGTGGAGCGAGCAGTACTTC. Residues: CASNTMGQGWSEQYF.

The chain uses TRBV4-2 and TRBJ1-5; D gene ambiguous. The CDR3 consists of 15 residues. CDR1 is LGHNA and CDR2 is YNFKEQ in the germline V gene. V was trimmed by 4 bases and J by 3 bases, leaving 13 bases between them. For the CDR3, the DNA is TGTGCCAGCAGCCCAGATGCGGGCTTCAATCAGCCCCAGCATTTT. Protein sequence: CASSPDAGFNQPQHF.

The chain recombines TRBV9 with TRBJ1-3; D is unresolved. The V gene lost 0 bases and the J gene lost 8 bases, with 9 bases spanning the gap. CDR1 is SGDLS and CDR2 is YYNGEE in the germline V gene. CDR3 length: 13 residues. CDR3 nucleotide sequence: TGTGCCAGCAGCGTAGACCCTCGGGACACCATATATTTT. It encodes CASSVDPRDTIYF.

This chain uses TRBV28 with TRBJ1-1; no definite D call. From germline, CDR1 is MDHEN and CDR2 SYDVKM. Trimming pared 3 bases from V and 5 bases from J, leaving 10 bases between. The CDR3 covers 13 residues. CDR3 amino acids: CASSFDFRTEAFF. CDR3 nucleotide sequence: TGTGCCAGCAGTTTTGATTTTCGGACTGAAGCTTTCTTT.

The rearrangement uses TRBV6-6 and TRBJ2-1; perhaps D is TRBD1 or TRBD2 (6 bases each). V was cut by 2 bases and J by 5 bases, with 13 bases left in between. This CDR3 is 15 amino acids long. The germline gives CDR1 MNHNY, CDR2 SVGAGI (reference sequence). The CDR3: CASSYIGGLDNEQFF. CDR3 DNA: TGTGCCAGCAGTTACATCGGGGGCTTGGACAATGAGCAGTTCTTC.